This T cell receptor (beta chain) appears in the sequencing data of a study of blood T cell repertoires in COVID-19. The CDR3 has 16 amino acids. Trimming removed 3 bases at V and 3 bases at J, with 18 bases between. Germline V gives CDR1 MGHRA, CDR2 YSYEKL. Here immunoSEQ multiplex PCR was the method, and the copy in TCRdb shows in-frame clones only, minus some. Here the sample spans about 120,000 clones, around 77% being singletons. Only a few counts were recorded for this clone. The chain joins TRBV4-1 to TRBJ2-7, with D possibly TRBD2 on 6 matching bases. The sequencing input was peripheral blood. The clonotype originates from a human donor in a cohort sampled during active COVID-19. CDR3 in amino acids: CASSHRDLKDFYEQYF. The CDR3 bases are TGCGCCAGCAGCCATCGGGACTTAAAGGATTTCTACGAGCAGTACTTC.